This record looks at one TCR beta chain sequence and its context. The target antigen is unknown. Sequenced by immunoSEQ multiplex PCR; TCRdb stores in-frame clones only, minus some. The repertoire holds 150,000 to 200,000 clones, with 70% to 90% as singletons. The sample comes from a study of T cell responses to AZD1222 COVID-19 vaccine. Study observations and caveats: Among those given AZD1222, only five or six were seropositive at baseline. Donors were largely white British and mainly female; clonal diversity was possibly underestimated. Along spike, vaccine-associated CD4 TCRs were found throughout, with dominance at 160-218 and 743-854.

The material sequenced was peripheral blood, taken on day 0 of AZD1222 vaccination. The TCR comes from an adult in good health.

CDR3 amino acids: CASSAIVSGLAAPGANVLTF. CDR3 bases: TGTGCCAGCAGTGCGATCGTTTCGGGACTAGCGGCCCCTGGGGCCAACGTCCTGACTTTC. The chain carries TRBV28 and TRBJ2-6; 11 bases are shared with TRBD2. Per the germline V gene, CDR1 is MDHEN and CDR2 is SYDVKM. The CDR3 loop spans 20 amino acids. V was clipped by 5 bases and J by 2 bases; unmatched bases: 14. Complete variable domain (other parts from reference TRBV28 and TRBJ2-6): DVKVTQSSRYLVKRTGEKVFLECVQDMDHENMFWYRQDPGLGLRLIYFSYDVKMKEKGDIPEGYSVSREKKERFSLILESASTNQTSMYLCASSAIVSGLAAPGANVLTFGAGSRLTVL.